The TCR beta chain under discussion was sequenced for a study of T cells in Graves' hyperthyroidism and ophthalmopathy. RNA transcripts provided the source from which TCR beta CDR3 regions were amplified. The HTBI primer set served for first-round RT-PCR of the TCR CDR3. TCRdb passed the multiplex PCR reads through MiXCR, listing each CDR3 protein once. Of about 640,000 distinct CDR3 sequences in the sample, around 21% are singletons; the top ten hold under 35%. Diagnoses were established using clinical symptoms, serum thyroxine and TRAb, thyroid ultrasound and orbital computed tomography. This clonotype was found many times. The CDR3 has 15 residues. V lost 4 bases, J lost 0 bases, and 14 bases lay in between. CDR1 SGHRS and CDR2 YFSETQ come from the germline V gene.

The TCR comes from a young man with Graves' ophthalmopathy. The chain has TRBV5-1 and TRBJ2-7; D perhaps matches TRBD1 (6 bases). Source material: blood. The CDR3 DNA follows: TGCGCCAGCAGCCGGACGGGACAACTCTCCTACGAGCAGTACTTC. Protein sequence: CASSRTGQLSYEQYF.